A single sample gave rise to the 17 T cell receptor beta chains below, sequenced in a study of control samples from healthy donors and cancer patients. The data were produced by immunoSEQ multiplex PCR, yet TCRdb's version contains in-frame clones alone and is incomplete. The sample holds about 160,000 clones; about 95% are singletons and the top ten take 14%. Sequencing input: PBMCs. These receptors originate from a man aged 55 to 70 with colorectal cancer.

For the CDR3, the DNA is TGTGCCAGTATGAGATCCCGGGGCTACGAGCAGTACTTC. It is translated as CASMRSRGYEQYF. The V call is TRBV19, the J call TRBJ2-7; D may be TRBD2 (5 bases). Germline-derived CDR1 and CDR2 are LNHDA and SQIVND (reference sequence). The V end lost 7 bases, the J end lost 3 bases, and 13 bases lay between the germline ends. There are 13 residues in the CDR3.

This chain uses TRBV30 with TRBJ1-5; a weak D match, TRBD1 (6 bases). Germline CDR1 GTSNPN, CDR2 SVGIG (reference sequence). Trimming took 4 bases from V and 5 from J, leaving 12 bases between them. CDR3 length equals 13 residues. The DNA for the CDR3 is TGTGCCTGGACGCGGGCAGGGGATCAGCCCCAGCATTTT. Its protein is CAWTRAGDQPQHF.

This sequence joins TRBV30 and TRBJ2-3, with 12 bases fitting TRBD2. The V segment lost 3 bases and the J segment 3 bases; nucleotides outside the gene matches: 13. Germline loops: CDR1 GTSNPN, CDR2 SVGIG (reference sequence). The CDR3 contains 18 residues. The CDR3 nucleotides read TGTGCCTGGAGAATCGGGGCTAGCGGGGGGGTGAGGACAGATACGCAGTATTTT. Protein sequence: CAWRIGASGGVRTDTQYF.

The CDR3 DNA reads TGTGCCAGCAAGGGGGGAGCCATTTCGAACACCGGGGAGCTGTTTTTT. Its protein is CASKGGAISNTGELFF. The chain has TRBV27 and TRBJ2-2; possibly TRBD1 or TRBD2 for D (6 bases each). The CDR3 has 16 amino acids. Trimming left V 7 bases short and J 0 bases short, with 15 bases between. Looked up from germline, CDR1 is MNHEY and CDR2 is SMNVEV (reference sequence).

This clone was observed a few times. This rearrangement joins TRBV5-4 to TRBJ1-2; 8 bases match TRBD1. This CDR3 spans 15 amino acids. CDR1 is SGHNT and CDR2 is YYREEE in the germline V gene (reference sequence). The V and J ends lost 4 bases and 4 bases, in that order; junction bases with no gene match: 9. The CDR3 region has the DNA TGTGCCAGCAGCCCCCAGGGGGCGCTGGTCTATGGCTACACCTTC. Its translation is CASSPQGALVYGYTF.

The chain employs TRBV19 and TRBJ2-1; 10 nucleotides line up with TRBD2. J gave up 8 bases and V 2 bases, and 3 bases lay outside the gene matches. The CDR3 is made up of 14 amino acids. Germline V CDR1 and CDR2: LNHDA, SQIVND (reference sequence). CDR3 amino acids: CASSILLAGDEQFF. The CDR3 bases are TGTGCCAGTAGTATATTGCTAGCGGGGGATGAGCAGTTCTTC. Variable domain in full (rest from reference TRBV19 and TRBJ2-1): DGGITQSPKYLFRKEGQNVTLSCEQNLNHDAMYWYRQDPGQGLRLIYYSQIVNDFQKGDIAEGYSVSREKKESFPLTVTSAQKNPTAFYLCASSILLAGDEQFFGPGTRLTVL.

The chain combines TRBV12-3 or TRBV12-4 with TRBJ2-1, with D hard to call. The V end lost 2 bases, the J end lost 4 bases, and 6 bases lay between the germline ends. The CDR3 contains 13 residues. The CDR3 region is CASSLKAYNEQFF. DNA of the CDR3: TGTGCCAGCAGTTTAAAAGCTTACAATGAGCAGTTCTTC.

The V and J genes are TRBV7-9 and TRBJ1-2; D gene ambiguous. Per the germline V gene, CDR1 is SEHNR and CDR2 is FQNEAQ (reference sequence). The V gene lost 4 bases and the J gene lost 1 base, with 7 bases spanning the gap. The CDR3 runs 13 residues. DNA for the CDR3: TGTGCCAGCAGCTCTGACATTAACTATGGCTACACCTTC. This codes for CASSSDINYGYTF.

CDR3 residues: CASRGDTEAFF. CDR3 bases: TGTGCCAGCAGGGGGGACACTGAAGCTTTCTTT. The chain employs TRBV7-2 and TRBJ1-1, with a weak D call TRBD1 (5 bases). The CDR3 contains 11 residues. Germline assignment: CDR1 SGHTA and CDR2 FQGNSA. The V and J ends lost 6 bases and 3 bases respectively, with 5 bases between them.

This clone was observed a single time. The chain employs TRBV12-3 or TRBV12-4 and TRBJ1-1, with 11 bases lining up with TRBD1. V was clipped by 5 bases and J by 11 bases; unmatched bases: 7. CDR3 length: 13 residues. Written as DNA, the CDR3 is TGTGCCAGCAGTCCCGGACAGGGGGCGCGGGCTTTCTTT. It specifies CASSPGQGARAFF.

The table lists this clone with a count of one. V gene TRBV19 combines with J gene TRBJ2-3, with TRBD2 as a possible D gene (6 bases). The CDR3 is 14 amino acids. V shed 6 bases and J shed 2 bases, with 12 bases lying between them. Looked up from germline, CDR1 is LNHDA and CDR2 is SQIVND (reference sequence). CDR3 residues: CASRLEGYTDTQYF. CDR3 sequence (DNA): TGTGCCAGTAGATTGGAGGGCTACACAGATACGCAGTATTTT.

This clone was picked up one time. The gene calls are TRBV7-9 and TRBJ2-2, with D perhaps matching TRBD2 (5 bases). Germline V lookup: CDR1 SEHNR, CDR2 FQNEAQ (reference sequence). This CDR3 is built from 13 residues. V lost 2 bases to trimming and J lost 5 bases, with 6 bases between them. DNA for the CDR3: TGTGCCAGCAGCTTAACGGGGACCGGGGAGCTGTTTTTT. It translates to CASSLTGTGELFF.

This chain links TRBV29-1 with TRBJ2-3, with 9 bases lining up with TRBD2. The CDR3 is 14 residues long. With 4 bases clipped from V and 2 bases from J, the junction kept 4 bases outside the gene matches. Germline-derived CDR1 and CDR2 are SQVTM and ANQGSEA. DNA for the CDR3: TGCAGCGTTGGACTAGCGGATTCCACAGATACGCAGTATTTT. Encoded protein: CSVGLADSTDTQYF.

DNA for the CDR3: TGTGCCAGCAGCCAAGATGGGGTCCAGCCCCAGCATTTT. Protein: CASSQDGVQPQHF. The chain has TRBV3-1 (or the pseudogene TRBV3-2) and TRBJ1-5; D gene ambiguous. This CDR3 region has 13 residues. V was shortened by 0 bases and J by 7 bases, with 7 bases between the two germline ends. Germline lookup yields CDR1 LGHDT and CDR2 YNNKEL (reference sequence).

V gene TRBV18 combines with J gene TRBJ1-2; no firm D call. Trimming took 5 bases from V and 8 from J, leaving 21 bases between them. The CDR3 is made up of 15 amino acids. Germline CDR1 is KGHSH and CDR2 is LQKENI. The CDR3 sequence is CASSSTGKHQEGYTF. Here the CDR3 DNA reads TGTGCCAGCTCATCGACCGGGAAACACCAAGAGGGCTACACCTTC.

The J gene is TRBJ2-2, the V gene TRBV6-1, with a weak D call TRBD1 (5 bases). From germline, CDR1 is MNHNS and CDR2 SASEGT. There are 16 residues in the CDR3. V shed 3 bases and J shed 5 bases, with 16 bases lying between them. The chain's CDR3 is CASSEDNLILTGELFF. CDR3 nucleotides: TGTGCCAGCAGTGAGGACAACCTCATTTTAACCGGGGAGCTGTTTTTT.

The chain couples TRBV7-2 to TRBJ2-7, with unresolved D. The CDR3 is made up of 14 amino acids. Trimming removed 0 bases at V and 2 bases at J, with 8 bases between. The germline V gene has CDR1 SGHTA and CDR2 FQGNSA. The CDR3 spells CASSLALPAYEQYF. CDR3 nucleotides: TGTGCCAGCAGCTTAGCGTTACCCGCCTACGAGCAGTACTTC.